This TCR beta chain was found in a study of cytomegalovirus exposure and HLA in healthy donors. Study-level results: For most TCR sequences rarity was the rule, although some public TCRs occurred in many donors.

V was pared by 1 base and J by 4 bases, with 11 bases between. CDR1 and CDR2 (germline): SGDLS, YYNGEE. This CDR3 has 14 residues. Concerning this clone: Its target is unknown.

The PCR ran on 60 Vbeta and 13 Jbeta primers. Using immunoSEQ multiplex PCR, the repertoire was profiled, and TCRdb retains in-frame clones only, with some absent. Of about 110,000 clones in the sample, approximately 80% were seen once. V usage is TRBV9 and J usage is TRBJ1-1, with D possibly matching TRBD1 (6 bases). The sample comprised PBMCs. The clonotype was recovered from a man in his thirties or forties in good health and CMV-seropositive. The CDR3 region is CASSVQGGGTEAFF. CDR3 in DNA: TGTGCCAGCAGCGTACAGGGAGGGGGCACTGAAGCTTTCTTT.